This TCR beta chain was identified in a study of blood T cell repertoires in COVID-19. Overall study context: The origin of the acute and convalescent COVID-19 samples was the United States, Italy and Spain. The analysed material was cDNA or gDNA that came from T cells, B-cell-depleted T cells, or PBMCs.

Study processing details: Nucleated cell number was recorded as an estimate derived from reference gene primer amplification. TCRdb keeps only in-frame clones here, not all; method: immunoSEQ multiplex PCR. V and J calls and clone size are as listed in that table; D and trimming were resolved from the DNA. The table lists around 100,000 clones, roughly 80% of them singletons. This CDR3 has 14 amino acids. Trimming took off 2 bases at V and 0 bases at J, with 7 bases between the two ends. In germline, CDR1 is LNHNV, CDR2 YYDKDF (reference sequence). The gene calls are TRBV15 and TRBJ1-1; D call uncertain. Sequencing was done on a sample of peripheral blood. This receptor was obtained from a man in his fifties with active or convalescent COVID-19. Here the CDR3 DNA reads TGTGCCACCAGCAGACAGGCTATGAACACTGAAGCTTTCTTT. Translated: CATSRQAMNTEAFF.